Shown below are 3 T cell receptor beta chains from a single sample sequenced in a study of identical twins. TCRdb reanalysed the 5' RACE reads using MiXCR and keeps one entry per CDR3 protein. Among about 240,000 distinct CDR3 sequences listed, approximately 7.8% were seen once. A further study also used this sample, focusing on yellow fever vaccine responses in identical twins.

Sequenced input: CD8+ T cells sorted from blood. The receptors come from a woman aged 18 to 35 in good health.

This clonotype was seen many times. This chain joins TRBV7-8 and TRBJ2-1; 8 nucleotides agree with TRBD1. The junction had 6 bases not matched to a gene; V was cut back by 0 bases and J by 8 bases. The germline gives CDR1 SGHVS, CDR2 FQNEAQ. The CDR3 runs to 15 residues. CDR3 in DNA: TGTGCCAGCAGCTTAGCGCAGGGGGCCATGGATGAGCAGTTCTTC. Residues: CASSLAQGAMDEQFF.

The chain has TRBV28 and TRBJ2-1; TRBD1 aligns across 7 bases. The CDR3 contains 14 residues. Per the germline V gene, CDR1 is MDHEN and CDR2 is SYDVKM. The J segment lost 6 bases and the V segment lost 5 bases, leaving 7 bases of the junction unmatched. In DNA, the CDR3 is TGTGCCAGCAGTCCGGGGACAGTAGCCAATGAGCAGTTCTTC. It yields the protein CASSPGTVANEQFF.

This clonotype was recorded at least ten times. The rearrangement joins TRBV5-6 to TRBJ2-7; 8 nucleotides agree with TRBD2. J lost 3 bases, V lost 2 bases, and 4 bases had no gene match. The CDR3 sequence is 14 residues long. The germline CDR1 and CDR2 sequences are SGHDT and YYEEEE. The CDR3 DNA reads as TGTGCCAGCAGCTTTTCTAGCGGGTACTACGAGCAGTACTTC. It is translated as CASSFSSGYYEQYF.